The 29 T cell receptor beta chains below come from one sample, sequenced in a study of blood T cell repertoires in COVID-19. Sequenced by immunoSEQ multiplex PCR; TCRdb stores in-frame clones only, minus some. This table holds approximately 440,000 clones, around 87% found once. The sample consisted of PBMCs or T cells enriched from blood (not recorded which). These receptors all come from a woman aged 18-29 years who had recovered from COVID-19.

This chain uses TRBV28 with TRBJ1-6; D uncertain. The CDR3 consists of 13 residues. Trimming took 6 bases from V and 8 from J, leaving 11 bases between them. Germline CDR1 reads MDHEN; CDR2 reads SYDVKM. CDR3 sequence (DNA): TGTGCCAGCAGGTACGCGGTGGATTCACCCCTCCACTTT. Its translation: CASRYAVDSPLHF.

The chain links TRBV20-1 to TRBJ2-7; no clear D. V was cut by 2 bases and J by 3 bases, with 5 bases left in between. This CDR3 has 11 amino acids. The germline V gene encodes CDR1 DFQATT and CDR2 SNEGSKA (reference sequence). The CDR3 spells CSARLFYEQYF. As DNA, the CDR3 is TGCAGTGCTAGACTATTCTACGAGCAGTACTTC.

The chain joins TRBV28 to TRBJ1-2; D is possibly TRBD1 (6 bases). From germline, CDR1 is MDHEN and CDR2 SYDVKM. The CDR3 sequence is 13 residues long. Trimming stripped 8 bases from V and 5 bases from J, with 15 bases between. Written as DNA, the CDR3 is TGTGCCAGCCGTACAGGGTTAGAGTATGGCTACACCTTC. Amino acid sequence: CASRTGLEYGYTF.

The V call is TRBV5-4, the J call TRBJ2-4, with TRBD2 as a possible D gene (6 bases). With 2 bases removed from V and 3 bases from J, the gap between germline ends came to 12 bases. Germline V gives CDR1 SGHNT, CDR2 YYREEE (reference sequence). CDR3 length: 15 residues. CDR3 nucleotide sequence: TGTGCCAGCAGCTTAGGAGGGGACCTCAAAAACATTCAGTACTTC. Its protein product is CASSLGGDLKNIQYF.

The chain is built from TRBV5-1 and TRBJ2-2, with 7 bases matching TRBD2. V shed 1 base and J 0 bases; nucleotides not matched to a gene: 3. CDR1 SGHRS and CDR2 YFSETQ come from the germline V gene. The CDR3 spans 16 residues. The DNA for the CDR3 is TGCGCCAGCAGCTTGAGCGGGACGGCGAACACCGGGGAGCTGTTTTTT. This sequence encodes CASSLSGTANTGELFF.

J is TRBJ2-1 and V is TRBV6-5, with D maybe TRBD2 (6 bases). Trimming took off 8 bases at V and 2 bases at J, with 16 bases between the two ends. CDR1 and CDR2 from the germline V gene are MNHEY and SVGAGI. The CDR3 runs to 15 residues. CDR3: CASGRWGEAYNEQFF. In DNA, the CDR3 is TGTGCCAGCGGACGATGGGGGGAGGCCTACAATGAGCAGTTCTTC.

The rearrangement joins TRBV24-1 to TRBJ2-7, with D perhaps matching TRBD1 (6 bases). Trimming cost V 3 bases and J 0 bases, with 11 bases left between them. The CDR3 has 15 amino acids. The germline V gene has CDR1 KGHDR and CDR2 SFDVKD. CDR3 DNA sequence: TGTGCCACCAGTGATCATCAGGGGAGCTCCTACGAGCAGTACTTC. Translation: CATSDHQGSSYEQYF.

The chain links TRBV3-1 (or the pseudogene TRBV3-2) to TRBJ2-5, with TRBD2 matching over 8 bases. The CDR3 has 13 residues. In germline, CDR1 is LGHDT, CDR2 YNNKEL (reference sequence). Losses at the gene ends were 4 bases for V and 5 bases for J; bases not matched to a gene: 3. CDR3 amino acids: CASSRAGGETQYF. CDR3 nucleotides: TGTGCCAGCAGCCGGGCGGGGGGTGAGACCCAGTACTTC.

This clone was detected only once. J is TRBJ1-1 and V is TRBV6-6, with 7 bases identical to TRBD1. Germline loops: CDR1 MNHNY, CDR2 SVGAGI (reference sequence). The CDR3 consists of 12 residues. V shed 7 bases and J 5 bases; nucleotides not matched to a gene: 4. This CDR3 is CASTQGGTEAFF. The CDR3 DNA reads TGTGCCAGCACGCAGGGGGGTACTGAAGCTTTCTTT.

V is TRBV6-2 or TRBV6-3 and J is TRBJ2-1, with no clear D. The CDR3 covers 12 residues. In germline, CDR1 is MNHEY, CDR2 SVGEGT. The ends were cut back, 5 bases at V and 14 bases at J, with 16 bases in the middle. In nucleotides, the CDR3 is TGTGCCAGCAGTCCCCAGACTCTATCCAAGTTCTTC. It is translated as CASSPQTLSKFF.

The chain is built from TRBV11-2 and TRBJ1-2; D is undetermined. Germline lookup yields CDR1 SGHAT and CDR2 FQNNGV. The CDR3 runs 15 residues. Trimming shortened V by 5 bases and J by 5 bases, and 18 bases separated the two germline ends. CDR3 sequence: CASSPGSLSIYGYTF. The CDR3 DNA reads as TGTGCCAGCAGCCCGGGGTCCCTCTCTATATATGGCTACACCTTC.

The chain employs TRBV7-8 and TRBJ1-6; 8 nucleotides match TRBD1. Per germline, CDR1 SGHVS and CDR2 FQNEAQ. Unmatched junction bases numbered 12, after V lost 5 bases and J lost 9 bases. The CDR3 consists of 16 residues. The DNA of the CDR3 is TGTGCCAGCAGCCGATCAGCAGGGGGCGCATCTTCACCCCTCCACTTT. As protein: CASSRSAGGASSPLHF.

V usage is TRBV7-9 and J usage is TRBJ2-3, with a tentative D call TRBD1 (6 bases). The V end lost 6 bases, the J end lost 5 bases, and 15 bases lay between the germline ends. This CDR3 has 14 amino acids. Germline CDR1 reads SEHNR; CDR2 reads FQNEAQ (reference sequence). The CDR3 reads CASSFNARGDTQYF. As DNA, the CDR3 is TGTGCCAGCAGTTTTAACGCCAGGGGAGATACGCAGTATTTT.

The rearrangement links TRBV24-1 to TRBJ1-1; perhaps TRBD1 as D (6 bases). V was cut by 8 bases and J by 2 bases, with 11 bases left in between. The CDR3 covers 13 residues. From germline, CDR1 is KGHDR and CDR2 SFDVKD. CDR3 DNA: TGTGCCACCACAGGGGCCCCAAACACTGAAGCTTTCTTT. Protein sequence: CATTGAPNTEAFF.

The CDR3 DNA reads TGTGCCAGCAGTCAACAAAGAGACTTCGGGGACGAGCAGTACTTC. This encodes CASSQQRDFGDEQYF. The rearrangement joins TRBV6-1 to TRBJ2-7, with a weak D call TRBD2 (5 bases). V was cut by 5 bases and J by 5 bases, with 19 bases left in between. The CDR3 covers 15 residues. CDR1 and CDR2 (germline): MNHNS, SASEGT.

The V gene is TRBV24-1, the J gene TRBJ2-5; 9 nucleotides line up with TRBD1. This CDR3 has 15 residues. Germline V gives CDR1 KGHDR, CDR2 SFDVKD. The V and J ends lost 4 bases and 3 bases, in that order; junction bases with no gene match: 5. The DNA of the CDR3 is TGTGCCACCAGTGACCCTGGGACAGGGAAAGAGACCCAGTACTTC. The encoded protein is CATSDPGTGKETQYF.

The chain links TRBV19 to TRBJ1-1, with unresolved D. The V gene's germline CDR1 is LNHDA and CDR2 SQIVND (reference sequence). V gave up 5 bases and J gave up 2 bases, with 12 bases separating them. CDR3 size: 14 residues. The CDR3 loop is CASSPPRVNTEAFF. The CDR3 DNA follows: TGTGCCAGTAGTCCCCCGCGCGTCAACACTGAAGCTTTCTTT. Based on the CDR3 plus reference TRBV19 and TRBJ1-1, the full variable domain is DGGITQSPKYLFRKEGQNVTLSCEQNLNHDAMYWYRQDPGQGLRLIYYSQIVNDFQKGDIAEGYSVSREKKESFPLTVTSAQKNPTAFYLCASSPPRVNTEAFFGQGTRLTVV.

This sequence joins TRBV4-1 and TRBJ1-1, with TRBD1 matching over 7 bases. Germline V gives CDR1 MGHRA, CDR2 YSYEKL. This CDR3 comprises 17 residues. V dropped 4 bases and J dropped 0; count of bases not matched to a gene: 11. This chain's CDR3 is CASSRRTGDPMNTEAFF. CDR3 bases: TGCGCCAGCAGCCGCCGGACAGGCGATCCCATGAACACTGAAGCTTTCTTT.

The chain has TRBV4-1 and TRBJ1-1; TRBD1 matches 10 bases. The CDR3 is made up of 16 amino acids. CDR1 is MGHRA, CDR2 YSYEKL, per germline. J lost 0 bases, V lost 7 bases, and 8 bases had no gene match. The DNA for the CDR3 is TGCGCCAGCACCCGACAGGGGGCCCCTTTGAACACTGAAGCTTTCTTT. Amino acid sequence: CASTRQGAPLNTEAFF.

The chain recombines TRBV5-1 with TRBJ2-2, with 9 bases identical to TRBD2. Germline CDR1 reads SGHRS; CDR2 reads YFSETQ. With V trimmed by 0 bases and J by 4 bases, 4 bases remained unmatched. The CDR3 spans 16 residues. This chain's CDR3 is CASSLGLADITGELFF. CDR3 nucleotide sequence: TGCGCCAGCAGCTTGGGACTAGCGGACATCACCGGGGAGCTGTTTTTT.

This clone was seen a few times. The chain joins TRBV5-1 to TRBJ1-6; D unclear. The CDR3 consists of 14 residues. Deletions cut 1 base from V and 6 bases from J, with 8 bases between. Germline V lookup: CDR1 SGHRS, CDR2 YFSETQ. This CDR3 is CASSLYQSNSPLHF. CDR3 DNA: TGCGCCAGCAGCTTGTACCAGTCTAATTCACCCCTCCACTTT.

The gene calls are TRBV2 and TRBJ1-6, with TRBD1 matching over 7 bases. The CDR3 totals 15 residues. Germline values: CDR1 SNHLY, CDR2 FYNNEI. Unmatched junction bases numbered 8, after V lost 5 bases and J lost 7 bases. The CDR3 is CASSLTTGTNSPLHF. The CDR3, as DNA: TGTGCCAGCAGTCTAACGACAGGGACCAATTCACCCCTCCACTTT.

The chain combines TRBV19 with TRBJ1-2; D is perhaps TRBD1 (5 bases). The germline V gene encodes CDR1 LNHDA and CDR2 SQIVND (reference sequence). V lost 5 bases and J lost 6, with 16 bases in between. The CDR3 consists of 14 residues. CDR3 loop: CASSGGETANGYTF. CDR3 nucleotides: TGTGCCAGTAGTGGAGGGGAGACAGCTAATGGCTACACCTTC.

CDR3: CASSQHGLVTETQYF. CDR3 DNA sequence: TGTGCCAGCAGCCAACACGGACTCGTCACAGAGACCCAGTACTTC. V gene TRBV11-3 combines with J gene TRBJ2-5, with a possible D match to TRBD2 (5 bases). There are 15 residues in the CDR3. Germline loops: CDR1 SGHNT, CDR2 YENEEA. V lost 5 bases, J lost 4 bases, and 17 bases lay in between. Full variable domain (outside the CDR3, taken from reference TRBV11-3 and TRBJ2-5): EAGVVQSPRYKIIEKKQPVAFWCNPISGHNTLYWYLQNLGQGPELLIRYENEEAVDDSQLPKDRFSAERLKGVDSTLKIQPAELGDSAVYLCASSQHGLVTETQYFGPGTRLLVL.

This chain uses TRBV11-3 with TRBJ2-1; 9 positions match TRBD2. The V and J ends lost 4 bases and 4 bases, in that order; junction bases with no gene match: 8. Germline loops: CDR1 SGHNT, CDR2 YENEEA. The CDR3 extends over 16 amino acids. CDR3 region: CASSSRTAGGYNEQFF. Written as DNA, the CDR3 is TGTGCCAGCAGCTCGCGTACAGCGGGGGGTTACAATGAGCAGTTCTTC.

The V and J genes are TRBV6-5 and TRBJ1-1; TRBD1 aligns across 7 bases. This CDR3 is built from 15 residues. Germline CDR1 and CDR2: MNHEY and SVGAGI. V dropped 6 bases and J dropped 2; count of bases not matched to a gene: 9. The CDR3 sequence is CASRNRGLGNTEAFF. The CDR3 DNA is TGTGCCAGCAGGAACAGGGGATTAGGAAACACTGAAGCTTTCTTT.

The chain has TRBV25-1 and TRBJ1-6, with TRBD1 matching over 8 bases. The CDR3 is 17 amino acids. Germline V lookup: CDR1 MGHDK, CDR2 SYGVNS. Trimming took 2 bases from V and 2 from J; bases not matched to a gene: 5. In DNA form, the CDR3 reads TGTGCCAGCAGTGAAGAGGACAGGGCACCCTATAATTCACCCCTCCACTTT. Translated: CASSEEDRAPYNSPLHF.

The DNA for the CDR3 is TGTGCCAGCAGAGAGGGTTATGGGACTGAAGCTTTCTTT. The encoded protein is CASREGYGTEAFF. This chain joins TRBV6-5 and TRBJ1-1; D is ambiguous. CDR3 size: 13 residues. Trimming stripped 6 bases from V and 5 bases from J, with 13 bases between. CDR1 is MNHEY and CDR2 is SVGAGI in the germline V gene.

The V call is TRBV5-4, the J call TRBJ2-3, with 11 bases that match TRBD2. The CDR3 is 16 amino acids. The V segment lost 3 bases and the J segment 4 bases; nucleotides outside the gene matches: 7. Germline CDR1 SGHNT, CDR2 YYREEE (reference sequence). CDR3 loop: CASSSGLAVGADTQYF. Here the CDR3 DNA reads TGTGCCAGCAGCTCGGGACTAGCGGTGGGAGCAGATACGCAGTATTTT.